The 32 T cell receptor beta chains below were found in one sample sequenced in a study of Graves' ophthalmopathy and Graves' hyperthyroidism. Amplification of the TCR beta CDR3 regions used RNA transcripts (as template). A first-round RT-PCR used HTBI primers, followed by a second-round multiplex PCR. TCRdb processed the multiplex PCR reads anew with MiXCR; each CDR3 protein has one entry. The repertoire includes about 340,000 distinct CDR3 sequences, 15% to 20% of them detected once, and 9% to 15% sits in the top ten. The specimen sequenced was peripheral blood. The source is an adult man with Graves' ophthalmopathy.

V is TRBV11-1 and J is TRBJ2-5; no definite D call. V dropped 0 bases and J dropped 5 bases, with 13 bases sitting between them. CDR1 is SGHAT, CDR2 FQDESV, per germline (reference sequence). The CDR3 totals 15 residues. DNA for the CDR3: TGTGCCAGCAGCTTAGCGGACGGTAGCCGGGAGACCCAGTACTTC. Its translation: CASSLADGSRETQYF.

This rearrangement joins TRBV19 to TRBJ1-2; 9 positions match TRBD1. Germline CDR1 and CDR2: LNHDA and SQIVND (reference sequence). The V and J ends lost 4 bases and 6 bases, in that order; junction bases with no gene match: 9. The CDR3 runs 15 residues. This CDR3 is CASSTTGQGWHGYTF. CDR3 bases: TGTGCCAGTAGTACCACGGGACAGGGATGGCATGGCTACACCTTC.

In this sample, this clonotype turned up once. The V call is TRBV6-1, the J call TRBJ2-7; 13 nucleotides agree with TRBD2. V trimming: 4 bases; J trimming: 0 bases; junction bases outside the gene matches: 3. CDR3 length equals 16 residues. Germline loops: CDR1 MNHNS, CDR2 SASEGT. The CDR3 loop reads CASSGTSGGRSYEQYF. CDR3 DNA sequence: TGTGCCAGCAGTGGGACTAGCGGGGGTCGCTCCTACGAGCAGTACTTC.

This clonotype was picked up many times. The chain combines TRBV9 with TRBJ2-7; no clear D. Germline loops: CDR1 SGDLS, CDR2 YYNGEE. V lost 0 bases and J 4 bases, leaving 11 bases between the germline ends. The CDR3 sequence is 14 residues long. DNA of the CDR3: TGTGCCAGCAGCGTAGGGACGCCCGGTTACGAGCAGTACTTC. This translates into CASSVGTPGYEQYF.

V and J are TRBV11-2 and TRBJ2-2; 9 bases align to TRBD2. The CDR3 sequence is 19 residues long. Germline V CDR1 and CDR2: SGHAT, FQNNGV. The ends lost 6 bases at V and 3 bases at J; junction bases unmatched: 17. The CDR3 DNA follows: TGTGCCAGCAGTCCTTCTCCGCCTAGCGGGAATCGGTACACCGGGGAGCTGTTTTTT. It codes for CASSPSPPSGNRYTGELFF.

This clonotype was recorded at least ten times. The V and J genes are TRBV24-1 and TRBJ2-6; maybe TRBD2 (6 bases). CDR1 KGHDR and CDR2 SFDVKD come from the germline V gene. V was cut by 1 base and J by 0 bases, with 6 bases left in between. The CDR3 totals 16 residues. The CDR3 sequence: CATSDFGSSGANVLTF. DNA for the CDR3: TGTGCCACCAGTGATTTCGGGAGCTCTGGGGCCAACGTCCTGACTTTC.

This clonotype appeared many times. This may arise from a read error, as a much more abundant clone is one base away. The chain's CDR3 is CASSPHRVVPLHF. The CDR3 DNA reads TGTGCCAGCAGCCCACACAGGGTCGTGCCCCTCCACTTT. This sequence joins TRBV28 and TRBJ1-6, with D perhaps matching TRBD1 (6 bases). Trimming removed 6 bases at V and 13 bases at J, with 16 bases between. This CDR3 comprises 13 residues. Germline lookup yields CDR1 MDHEN and CDR2 SYDVKM.

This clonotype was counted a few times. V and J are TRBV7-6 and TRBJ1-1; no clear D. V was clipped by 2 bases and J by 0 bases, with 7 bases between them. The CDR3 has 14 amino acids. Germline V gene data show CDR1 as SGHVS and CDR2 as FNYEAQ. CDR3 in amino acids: CASSLSNMNTEAFF. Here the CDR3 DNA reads TGTGCCAGCAGCTTATCCAACATGAACACTGAAGCTTTCTTT.

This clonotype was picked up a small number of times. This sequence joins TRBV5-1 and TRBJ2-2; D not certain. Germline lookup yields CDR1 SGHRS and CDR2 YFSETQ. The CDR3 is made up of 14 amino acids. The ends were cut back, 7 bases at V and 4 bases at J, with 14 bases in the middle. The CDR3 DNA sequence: TGCGCCAGCCGCTACGAAAGGGTCACCGGGGAGCTGTTTTTT. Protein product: CASRYERVTGELFF.

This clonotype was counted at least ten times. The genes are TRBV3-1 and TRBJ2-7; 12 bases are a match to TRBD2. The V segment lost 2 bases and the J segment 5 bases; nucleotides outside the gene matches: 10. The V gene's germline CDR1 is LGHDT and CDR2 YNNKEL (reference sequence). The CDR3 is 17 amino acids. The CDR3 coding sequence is TGTGCCAGCAGCCAAAACACACTAGCGGGAGGCTCGAACGAGCAGTACTTC. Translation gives CASSQNTLAGGSNEQYF.

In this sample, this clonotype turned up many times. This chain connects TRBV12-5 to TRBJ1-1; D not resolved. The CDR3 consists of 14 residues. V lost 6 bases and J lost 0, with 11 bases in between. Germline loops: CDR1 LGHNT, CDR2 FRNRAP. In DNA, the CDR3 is TGTGCTAGTGGCCTATGTAGTTTGAACACTGAAGCTTTCTTT. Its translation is CASGLCSLNTEAFF.

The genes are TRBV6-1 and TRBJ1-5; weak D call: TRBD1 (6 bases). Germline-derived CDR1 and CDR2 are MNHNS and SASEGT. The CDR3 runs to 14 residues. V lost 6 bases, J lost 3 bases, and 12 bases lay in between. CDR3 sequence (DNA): TGTGCCAGCAGACTTCAGGGGTACAATCAGCCCCAGCATTTT. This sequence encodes CASRLQGYNQPQHF.

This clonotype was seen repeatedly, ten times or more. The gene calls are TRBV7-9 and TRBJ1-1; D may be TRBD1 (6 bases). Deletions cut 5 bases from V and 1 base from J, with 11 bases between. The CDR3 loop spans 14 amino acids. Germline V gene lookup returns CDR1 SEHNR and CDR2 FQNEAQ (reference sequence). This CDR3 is CASSGRTENTEAFF. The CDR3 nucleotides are TGTGCCAGCAGCGGCCGGACAGAGAACACTGAAGCTTTCTTT.

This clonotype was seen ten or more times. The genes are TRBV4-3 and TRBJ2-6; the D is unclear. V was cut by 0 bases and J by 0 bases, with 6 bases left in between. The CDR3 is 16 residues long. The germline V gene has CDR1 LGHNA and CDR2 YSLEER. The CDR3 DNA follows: TGCGCCAGCAGCCAAGACGTGGGCTCTGGGGCCAACGTCCTGACTTTC. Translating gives CASSQDVGSGANVLTF.

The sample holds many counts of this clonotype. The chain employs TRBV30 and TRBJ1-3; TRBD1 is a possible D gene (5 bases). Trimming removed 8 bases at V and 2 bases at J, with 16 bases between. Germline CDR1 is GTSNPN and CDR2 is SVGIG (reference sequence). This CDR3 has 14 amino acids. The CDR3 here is CARDSGTAGNTIYF. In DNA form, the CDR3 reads TGTGCCCGAGACTCCGGGACTGCTGGAAACACCATATATTTT.

CDR3 in DNA: TGTGCCAGCAGCACCCGACAGGGACCACAAGAGACCCAGTACTTC. Amino acid sequence: CASSTRQGPQETQYF. This rearrangement joins TRBV7-2 to TRBJ2-5, with 7 bases identical to TRBD1. J gave up 2 bases and V 5 bases, and 8 bases lay outside the gene matches. From germline, CDR1 is SGHTA and CDR2 FQGNSA. The CDR3 consists of 15 residues.

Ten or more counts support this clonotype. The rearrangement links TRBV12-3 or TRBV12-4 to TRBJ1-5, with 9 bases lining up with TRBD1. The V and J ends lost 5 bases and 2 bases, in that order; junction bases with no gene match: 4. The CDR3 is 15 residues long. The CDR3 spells CASSKTGGGNQPQHF. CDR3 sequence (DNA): TGTGCCAGCAGTAAGACAGGGGGTGGCAATCAGCCCCAGCATTTT.

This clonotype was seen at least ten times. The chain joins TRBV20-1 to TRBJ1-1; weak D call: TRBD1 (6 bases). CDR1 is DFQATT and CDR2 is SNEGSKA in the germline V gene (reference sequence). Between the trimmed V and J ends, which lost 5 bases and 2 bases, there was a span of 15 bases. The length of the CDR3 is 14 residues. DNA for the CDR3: TGCAGTGCTTCCCTCGGACAGTTCAACACTGAAGCTTTCTTT. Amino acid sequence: CSASLGQFNTEAFF.

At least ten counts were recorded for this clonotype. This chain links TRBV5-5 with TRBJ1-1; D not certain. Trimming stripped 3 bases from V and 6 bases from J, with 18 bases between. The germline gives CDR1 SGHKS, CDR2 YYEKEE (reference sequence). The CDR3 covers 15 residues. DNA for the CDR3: TGTGCCAGCAGCTGGACGGGAGGGCGCGGGGCTGAAGCTTTCTTT. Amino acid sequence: CASSWTGGRGAEAFF.

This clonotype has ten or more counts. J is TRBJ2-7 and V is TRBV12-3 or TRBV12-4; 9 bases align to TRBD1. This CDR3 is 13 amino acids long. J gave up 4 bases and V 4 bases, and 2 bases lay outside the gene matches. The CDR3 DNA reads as TGTGCCAGCAGTTGGGGACAGGGTTACGAGCAGTACTTC. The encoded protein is CASSWGQGYEQYF.

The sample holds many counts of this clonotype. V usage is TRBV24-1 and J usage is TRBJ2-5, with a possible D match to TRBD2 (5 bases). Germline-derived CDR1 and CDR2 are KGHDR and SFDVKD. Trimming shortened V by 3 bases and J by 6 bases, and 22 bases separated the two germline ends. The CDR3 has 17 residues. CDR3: CATSDARPSGEVKTQYF. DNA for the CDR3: TGTGCCACCAGTGATGCCCGGCCCTCCGGGGAAGTGAAGACCCAGTACTTC.

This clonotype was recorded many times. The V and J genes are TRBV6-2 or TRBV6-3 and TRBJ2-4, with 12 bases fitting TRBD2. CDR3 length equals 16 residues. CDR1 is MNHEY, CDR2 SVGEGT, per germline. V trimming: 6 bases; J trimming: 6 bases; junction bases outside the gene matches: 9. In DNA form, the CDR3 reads TGTGCCAGCAGAGGACTAGCGGGGACCTGGGGAAACATTCAGTACTTC. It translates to CASRGLAGTWGNIQYF.

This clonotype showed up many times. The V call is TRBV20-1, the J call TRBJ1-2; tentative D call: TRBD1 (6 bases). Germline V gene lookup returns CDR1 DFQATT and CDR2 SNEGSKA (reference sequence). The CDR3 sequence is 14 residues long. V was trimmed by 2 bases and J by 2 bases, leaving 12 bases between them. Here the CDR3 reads CSARSIGQNYGYTF. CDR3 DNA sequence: TGCAGTGCTAGATCTATCGGACAGAACTATGGCTACACCTTC.

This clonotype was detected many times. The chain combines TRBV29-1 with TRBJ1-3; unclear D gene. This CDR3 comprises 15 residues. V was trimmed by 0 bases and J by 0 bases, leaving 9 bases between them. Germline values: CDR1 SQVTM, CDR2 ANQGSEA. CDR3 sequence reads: CSVEDYDNSGNTIYF. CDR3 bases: TGCAGCGTTGAAGATTACGACAACTCTGGAAACACCATATATTTT.

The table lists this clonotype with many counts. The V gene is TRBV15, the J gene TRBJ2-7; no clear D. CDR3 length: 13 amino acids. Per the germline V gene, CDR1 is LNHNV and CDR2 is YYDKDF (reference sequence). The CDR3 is CATSRGGPDGIMV. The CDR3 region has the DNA TGTGCCACCAGCAGAGGAGGACCGGACGGCATAATGGTC.

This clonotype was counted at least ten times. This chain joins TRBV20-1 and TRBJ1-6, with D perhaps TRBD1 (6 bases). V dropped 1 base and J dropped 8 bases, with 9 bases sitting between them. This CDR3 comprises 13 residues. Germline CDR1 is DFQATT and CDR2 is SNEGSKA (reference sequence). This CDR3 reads CSARGAGDSPLHF. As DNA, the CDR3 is TGCAGTGCTAGAGGGGCAGGGGATTCACCCCTCCACTTT.

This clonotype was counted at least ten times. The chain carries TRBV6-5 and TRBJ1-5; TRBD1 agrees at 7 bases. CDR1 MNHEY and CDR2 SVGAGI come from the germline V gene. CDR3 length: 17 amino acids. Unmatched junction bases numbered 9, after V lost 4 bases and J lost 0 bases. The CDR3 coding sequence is TGTGCCAGCAGTTCGGGGGACAGTTCTTATAGCAATCAGCCCCAGCATTTT. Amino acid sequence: CASSSGDSSYSNQPQHF.

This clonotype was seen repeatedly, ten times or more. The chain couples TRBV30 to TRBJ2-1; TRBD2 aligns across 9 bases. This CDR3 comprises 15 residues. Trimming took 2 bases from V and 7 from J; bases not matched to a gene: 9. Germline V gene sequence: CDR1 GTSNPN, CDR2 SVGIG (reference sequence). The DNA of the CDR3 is TGTGCCTGGAGTACTGGGCGGGGGGGCAGTAATGAGCAGTTCTTC. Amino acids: CAWSTGRGGSNEQFF.

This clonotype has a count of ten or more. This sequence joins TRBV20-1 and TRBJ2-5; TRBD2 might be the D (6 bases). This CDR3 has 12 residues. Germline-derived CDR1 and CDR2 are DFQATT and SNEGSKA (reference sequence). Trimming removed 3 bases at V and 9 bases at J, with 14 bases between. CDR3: CSARGGPGAQYF. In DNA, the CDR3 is TGCAGTGCTAGGGGCGGCCCGGGGGCCCAGTACTTC.

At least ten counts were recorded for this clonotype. CDR3 sequence (DNA): TGTGCCAGCAGCTTATTTCGGGAGTCCTACGAGCAGTACTTC. Translating it yields CASSLFRESYEQYF. This chain links TRBV7-2 with TRBJ2-7; weak D call: TRBD2 (6 bases). Germline V gene data show CDR1 as SGHTA and CDR2 as FQGNSA. The CDR3 length is 14 residues. Trimming stripped 2 bases from V and 1 base from J, with 9 bases between.

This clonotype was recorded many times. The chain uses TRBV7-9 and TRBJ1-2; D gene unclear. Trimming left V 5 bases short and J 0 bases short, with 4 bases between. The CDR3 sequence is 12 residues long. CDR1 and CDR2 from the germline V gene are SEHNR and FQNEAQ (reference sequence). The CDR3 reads CASSGTNYGYTF. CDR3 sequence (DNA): TGTGCCAGCAGCGGGACTAACTATGGCTACACCTTC.

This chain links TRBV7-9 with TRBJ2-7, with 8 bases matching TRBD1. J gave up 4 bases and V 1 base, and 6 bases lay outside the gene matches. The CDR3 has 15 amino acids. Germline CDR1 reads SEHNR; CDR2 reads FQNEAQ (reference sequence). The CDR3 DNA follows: TGTGCCAGCAGCTTAGACGGACAGGGAAAATACGAGCAGTACTTC. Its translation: CASSLDGQGKYEQYF.